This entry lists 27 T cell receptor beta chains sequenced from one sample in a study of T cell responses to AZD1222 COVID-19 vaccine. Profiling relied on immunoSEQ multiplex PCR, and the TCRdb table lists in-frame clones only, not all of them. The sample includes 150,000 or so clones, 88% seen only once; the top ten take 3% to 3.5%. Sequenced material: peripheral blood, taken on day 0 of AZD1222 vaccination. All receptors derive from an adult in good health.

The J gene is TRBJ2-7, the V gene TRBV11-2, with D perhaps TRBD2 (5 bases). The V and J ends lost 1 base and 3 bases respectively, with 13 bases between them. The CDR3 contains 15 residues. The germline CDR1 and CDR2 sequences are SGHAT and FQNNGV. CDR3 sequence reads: CASSLGRISGYEQYF. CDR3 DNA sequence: TGTGCCAGCAGCTTAGGTAGAATAAGCGGCTACGAGCAGTACTTC. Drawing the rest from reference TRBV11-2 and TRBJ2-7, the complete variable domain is EAGVAQSPRYKIIEKRQSVAFWCNPISGHATLYWYQQILGQGPKLLIQFQNNGVVDDSQLPKDRFSAERLKGVDSTLKIQPAKLEDSAVYLCASSLGRISGYEQYFGPGTRLTVT.

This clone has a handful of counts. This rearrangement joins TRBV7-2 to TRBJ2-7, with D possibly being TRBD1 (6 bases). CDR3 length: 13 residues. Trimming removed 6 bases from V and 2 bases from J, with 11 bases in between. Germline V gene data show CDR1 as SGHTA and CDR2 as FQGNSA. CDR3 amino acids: CASSYGQPYEQYF. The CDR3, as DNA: TGTGCCAGCAGTTATGGACAGCCCTACGAGCAGTACTTC.

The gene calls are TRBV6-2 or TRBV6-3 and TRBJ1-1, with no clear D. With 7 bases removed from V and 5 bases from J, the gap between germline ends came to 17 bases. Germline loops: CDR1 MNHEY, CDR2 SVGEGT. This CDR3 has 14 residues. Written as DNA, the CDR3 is TGTGCCAGCACCCCGGCGGTACAAAGGACTGAAGCTTTCTTT. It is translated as CASTPAVQRTEAFF.

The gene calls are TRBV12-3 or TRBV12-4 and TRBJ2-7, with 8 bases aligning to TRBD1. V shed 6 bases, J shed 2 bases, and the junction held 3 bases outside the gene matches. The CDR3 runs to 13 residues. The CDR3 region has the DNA TGTGCCAGCAGCAGGGGGCAGACCTACGAGCAGTACTTC. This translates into CASSRGQTYEQYF.

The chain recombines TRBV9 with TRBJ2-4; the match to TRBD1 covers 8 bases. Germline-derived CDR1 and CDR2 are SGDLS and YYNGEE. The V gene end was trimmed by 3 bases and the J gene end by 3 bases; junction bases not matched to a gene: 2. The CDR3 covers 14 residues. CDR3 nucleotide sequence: TGTGCCAGCAGCGCGGGACAGGACAAAAACATTCAGTACTTC. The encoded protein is CASSAGQDKNIQYF.

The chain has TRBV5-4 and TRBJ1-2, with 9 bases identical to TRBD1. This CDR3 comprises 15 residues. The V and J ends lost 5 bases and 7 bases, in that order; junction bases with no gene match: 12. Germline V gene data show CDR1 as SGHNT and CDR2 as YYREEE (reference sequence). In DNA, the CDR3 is TGTGCCAGCAGGTCCGGACAGGGGAATTTGCGTGGCTACACCTTC. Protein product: CASRSGQGNLRGYTF.

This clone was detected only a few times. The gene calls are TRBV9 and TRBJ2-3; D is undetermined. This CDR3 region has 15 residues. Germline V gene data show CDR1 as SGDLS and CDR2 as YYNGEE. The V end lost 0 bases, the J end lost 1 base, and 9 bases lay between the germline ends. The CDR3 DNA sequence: TGTGCCAGCAGCGTAGCGCCCACGGGCACAGATACGCAGTATTTT. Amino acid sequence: CASSVAPTGTDTQYF.

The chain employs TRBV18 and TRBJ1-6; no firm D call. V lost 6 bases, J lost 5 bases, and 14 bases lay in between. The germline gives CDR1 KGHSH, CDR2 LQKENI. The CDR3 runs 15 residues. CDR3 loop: CASSGGSINNSPLHF. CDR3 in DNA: TGTGCCAGCTCCGGAGGGTCTATTAATAATTCACCCCTCCACTTT.

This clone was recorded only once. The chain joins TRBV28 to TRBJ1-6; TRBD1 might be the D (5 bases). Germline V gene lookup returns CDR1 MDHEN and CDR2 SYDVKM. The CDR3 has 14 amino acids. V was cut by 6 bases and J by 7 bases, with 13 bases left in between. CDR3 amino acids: CASRTGGKNSPLHF. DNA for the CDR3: TGTGCCAGCAGGACTGGGGGGAAGAATTCACCCCTCCACTTT.

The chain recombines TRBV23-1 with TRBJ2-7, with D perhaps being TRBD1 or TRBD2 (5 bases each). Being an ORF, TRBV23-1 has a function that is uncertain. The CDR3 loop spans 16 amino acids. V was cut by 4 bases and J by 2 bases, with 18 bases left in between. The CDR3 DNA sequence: TGCGCCAGCAGTCCCATGGGGCCGGACTGTACCTACGAGCAGTACTTC. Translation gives CASSPMGPDCTYEQYF.

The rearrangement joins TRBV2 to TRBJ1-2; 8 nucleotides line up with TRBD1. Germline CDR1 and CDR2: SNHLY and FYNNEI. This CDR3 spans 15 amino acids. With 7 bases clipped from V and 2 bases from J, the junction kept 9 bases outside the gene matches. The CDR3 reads CASTGLAGGNYGYTF. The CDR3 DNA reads TGTGCCAGCACGGGTTTAGCAGGGGGCAACTATGGCTACACCTTC.

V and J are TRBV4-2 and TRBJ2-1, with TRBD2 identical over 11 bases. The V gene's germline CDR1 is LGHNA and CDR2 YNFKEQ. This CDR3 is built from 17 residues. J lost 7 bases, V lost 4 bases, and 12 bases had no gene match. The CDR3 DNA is TGTGCCAGCAGCCGGGGGTCTAGCGGGGGGCCGGTGAATGAGCAGTTCTTC. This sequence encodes CASSRGSSGGPVNEQFF.

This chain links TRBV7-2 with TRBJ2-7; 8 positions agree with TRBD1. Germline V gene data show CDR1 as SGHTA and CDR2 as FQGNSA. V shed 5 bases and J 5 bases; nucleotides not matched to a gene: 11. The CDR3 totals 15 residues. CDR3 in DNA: TGTGCCAGCAGCCAGCAGGGGACAGGTTACGACGAGCAGTACTTC. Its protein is CASSQQGTGYDEQYF. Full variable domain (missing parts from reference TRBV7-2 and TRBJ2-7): GAGVSQSPSNKVTEKGKDVELRCDPISGHTALYWYRQSLGQGLEFLIYFQGNSAPDKSGLPSDRFSAERTGGSVSTLTIQRTQQEDSAVYLCASSQQGTGYDEQYFGPGTRLTVT.

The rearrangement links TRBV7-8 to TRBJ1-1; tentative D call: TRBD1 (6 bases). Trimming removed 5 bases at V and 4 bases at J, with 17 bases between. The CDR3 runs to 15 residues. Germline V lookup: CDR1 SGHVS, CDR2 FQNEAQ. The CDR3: CASSHRRRGGTEAFF. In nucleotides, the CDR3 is TGTGCCAGCAGCCATCGGCGCCGAGGGGGCACTGAAGCTTTCTTT.

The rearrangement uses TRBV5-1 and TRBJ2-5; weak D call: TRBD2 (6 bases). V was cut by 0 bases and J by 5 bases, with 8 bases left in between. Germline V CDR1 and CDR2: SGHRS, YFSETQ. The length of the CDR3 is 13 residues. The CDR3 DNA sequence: TGCGCCAGCAGCTTGGATGGGGGGGAGACCCAGTACTTC. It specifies CASSLDGGETQYF.

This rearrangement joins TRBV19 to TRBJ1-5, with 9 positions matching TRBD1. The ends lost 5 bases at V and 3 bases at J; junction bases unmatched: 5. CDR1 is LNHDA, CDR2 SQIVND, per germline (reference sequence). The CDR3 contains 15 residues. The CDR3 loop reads CASSLGQGPNQPQHF. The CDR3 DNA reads TGTGCCAGTAGTCTTGGACAGGGGCCCAATCAGCCCCAGCATTTT.

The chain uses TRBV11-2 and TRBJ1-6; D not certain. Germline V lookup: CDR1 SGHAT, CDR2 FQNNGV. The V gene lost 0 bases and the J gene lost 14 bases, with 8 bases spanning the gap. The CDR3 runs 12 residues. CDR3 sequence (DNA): TGTGCCAGCAGCTTAGATCAGCAGACCCTCCACTTT. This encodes CASSLDQQTLHF.

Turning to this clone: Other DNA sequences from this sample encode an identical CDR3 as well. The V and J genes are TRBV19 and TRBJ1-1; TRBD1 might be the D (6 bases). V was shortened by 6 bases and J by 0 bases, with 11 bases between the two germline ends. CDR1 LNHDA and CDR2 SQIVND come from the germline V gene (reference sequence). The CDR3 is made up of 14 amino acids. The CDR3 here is CASRRQVMNTEAFF. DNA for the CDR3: TGTGCCAGTAGACGACAGGTTATGAACACTGAAGCTTTCTTT.

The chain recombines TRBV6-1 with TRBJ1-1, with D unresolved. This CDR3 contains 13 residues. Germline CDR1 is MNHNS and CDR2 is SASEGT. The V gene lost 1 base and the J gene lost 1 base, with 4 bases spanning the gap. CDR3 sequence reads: CASSEVGNTEAFF. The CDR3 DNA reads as TGTGCCAGCAGTGAAGTCGGGAACACTGAAGCTTTCTTT.

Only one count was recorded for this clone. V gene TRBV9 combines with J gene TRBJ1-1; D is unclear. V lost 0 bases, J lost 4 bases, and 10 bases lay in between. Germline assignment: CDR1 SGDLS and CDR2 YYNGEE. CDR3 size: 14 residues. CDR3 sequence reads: CASSVAGESTEAFF. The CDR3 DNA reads TGTGCCAGCAGCGTAGCTGGTGAGAGCACTGAAGCTTTCTTT.

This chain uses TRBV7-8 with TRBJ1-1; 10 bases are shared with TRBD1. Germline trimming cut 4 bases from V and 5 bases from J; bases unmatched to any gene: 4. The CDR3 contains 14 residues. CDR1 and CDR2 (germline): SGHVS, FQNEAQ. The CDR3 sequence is CASSSDRGGTEAFF. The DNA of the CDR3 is TGTGCCAGCAGCTCGGACAGGGGGGGGACTGAAGCTTTCTTT.

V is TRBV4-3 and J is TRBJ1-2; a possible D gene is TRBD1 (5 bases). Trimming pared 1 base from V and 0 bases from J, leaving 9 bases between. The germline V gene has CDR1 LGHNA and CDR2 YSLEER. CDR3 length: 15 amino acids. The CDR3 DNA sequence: TGCGCCAGCAGCCAAGTAGGGACGTCTAACTATGGCTACACCTTC. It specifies CASSQVGTSNYGYTF.

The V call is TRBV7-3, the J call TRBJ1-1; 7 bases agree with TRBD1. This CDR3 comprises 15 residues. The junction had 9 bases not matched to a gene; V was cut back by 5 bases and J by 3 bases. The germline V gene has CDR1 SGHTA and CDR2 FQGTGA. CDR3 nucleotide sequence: TGTGCCAGCAGCGCCGAACGGGACAGATACACTGAAGCTTTCTTT. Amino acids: CASSAERDRYTEAFF.

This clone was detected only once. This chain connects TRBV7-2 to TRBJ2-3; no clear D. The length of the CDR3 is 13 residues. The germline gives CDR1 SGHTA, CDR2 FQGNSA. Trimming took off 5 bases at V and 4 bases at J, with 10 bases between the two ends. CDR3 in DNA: TGTGCCAGCAGCGGTGGGGTCCCAGATACGCAGTATTTT. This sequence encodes CASSGGVPDTQYF.

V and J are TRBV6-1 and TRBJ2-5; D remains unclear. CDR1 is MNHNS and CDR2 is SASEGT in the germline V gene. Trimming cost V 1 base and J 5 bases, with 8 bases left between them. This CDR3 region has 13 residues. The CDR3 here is CASSEGWQETQYF. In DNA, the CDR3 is TGTGCCAGCAGTGAAGGATGGCAGGAGACCCAGTACTTC.

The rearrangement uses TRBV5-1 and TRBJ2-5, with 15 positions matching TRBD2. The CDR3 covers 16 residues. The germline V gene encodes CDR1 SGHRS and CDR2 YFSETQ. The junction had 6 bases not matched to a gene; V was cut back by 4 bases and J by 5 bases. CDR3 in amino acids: CASSLEGLAGGETQYF. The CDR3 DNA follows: TGCGCCAGCAGCCTGGAGGGACTAGCGGGGGGTGAGACCCAGTACTTC.

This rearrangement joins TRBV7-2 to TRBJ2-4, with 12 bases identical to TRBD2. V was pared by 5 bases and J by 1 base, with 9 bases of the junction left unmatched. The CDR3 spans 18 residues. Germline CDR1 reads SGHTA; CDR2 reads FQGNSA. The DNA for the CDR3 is TGTGCCAGCAGCACACAGCCCGGGACTAGCGGGGCCAAAAACATTCAGTACTTC. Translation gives CASSTQPGTSGAKNIQYF.